Detailed here is one T cell receptor (beta chain). This clonotype appeared a single time. Its binding antigen is unknown. Base qualities were left out, and no much larger clone turns up one base away. A lone read gives weak evidence. The sample belongs to a study of blood T cells in healthy people across ages (dated by TCRdb to about 2015). General notes on the study: In model experiments, template switching captured roughly one uniquely barcoded TCR beta cDNA molecule for every two T cells. Age-related changes in TCR beta repertoire diversity were measured in the study by deep sequencing normalized with unique cDNA molecular identifiers. The donors were divided into four age groups: young (average around 16 years), middle-aged (under 40), aged (approximately 62) and long-lived (82). To avoid experimental bias, donors of different ages were randomly spread across the sequencing lanes. For two donors (one aged 18 to 29 and one aged 80 or older), the study analyzed two additional independent replicas of 1 million unique cDNA reads from the same blood draw.

The approximately 39 donors, aged about 6 to 95 years, were systemically healthy Caucasian individuals from Russia. Each donor gave approximately 10 milliliters of peripheral blood, collected into EDTA-treated Vacutainer tubes. Ficoll-Paque density-gradient centrifugation was used to isolate PBMCs, with at least 7 million per sample. Trizol reagent was used to extract total RNA from the PBMCs, yielding at least 6 micrograms per sample. The percentages of naive CD45RAhigh/CD27high T cells were determined by flow cytometry on a PBMC aliquot from every donor. Libraries were prepared through 5' RACE. The listed sequencing device is Illumina HiSeq 2500. The second PCR ran for roughly 6 to 11 cycles and used a J-beta primer mix along with a sample-barcoded 5' primer. A unique molecular identifier was introduced onto each TCR beta cDNA molecule by a template-switch 5' adaptor carrying 12 random nucleotides. Each sample yielded at least 3 million CDR3-containing paired-end reads. First-strand cDNA synthesis was performed from all RNA using the Mint cDNA synthesis kit, with priming by a TRBC-specific oligonucleotide. Following uracil-DNA glycosylase treatment, a first 18-cycle PCR with universal primers M1SS and BC2_uni_R was performed on all cDNA. The original methods were these. Each sample was normalized by randomly selecting 1 million high-quality reads, each carrying a distinct molecular identifier. Reads with shared molecular identifiers were discarded instead of being binned into consensus sequences. MiTCR, run with a Q25 quality threshold and the strictest error-elimination algorithm, handled CDR3 identification, clonotype clustering and error correction. A nonparametric unseen species model with Euler transformation was used to estimate lower-bound total TCR beta diversity. The public reads were run again by TCRdb, first through fastp at Q25 and then through MiXCR, and only productive beta chains were kept. CDR3 protein duplicates are merged, each entry listing the most common genes and DNA. It is TCRdb's table, rather than the study itself, that gives the V and J calls and clone size. The sample profile shows approximately 730,000 distinct CDR3 sequences; approximately 39% of them were found once. Roughly 20% of the sample lies in the top ten.

Overall results and qualifications from the work: Estimates of total diversity from one million sequenced T cells were regarded as lower bounds and underestimates. Because donor CMV infection status was unknown, age-related changes in expanded clonotypes were potentially confounded. Compared with the aged group, the long-lived group had more naive CD4+ T cells, fewer expanded clones and increased TCR diversity, suggesting age selection. Observed TCR beta diversity per million T cells fell roughly linearly with age, and a significant reduction was already apparent by age roughly 40. Bulk unsorted PBMC profiling prevented conclusive comparison of naive and antigen-experienced compartments. The percentage of naive T cells measured by flow cytometry correlated strongly with observed TCR beta diversity.

CDR1 and CDR2 (MNHEY, SVGEGT) derive from the germline V gene. From cysteine to phenylalanine, the CDR3 is 16 amino acids long. The DNA shown is the 48-base CDR3, in frame from base 1. Trimmed from V: 6 bases; trimmed from J: 5 bases; junction bases lacking a gene match: 12. The sequence links TRBV6-2 or TRBV6-3 to TRBJ2-3, and 9 junction bases match TRBD2. Sequenced input: blood. The source is a woman aged 55-70 years in good health. The CDR3 protein: CASSSFAGGPIDTQYF. Read as DNA, the sequence is TGTGCCAGCAGCTCATTCGCGGGAGGGCCTATAGATACGCAGTATTTT.